This TCR beta chain came from a study of molecular identifiers for immune sequencing clone quantification. Background on the study: Replicates involved a five-way split of RNA from 20,000 or 100,000 naive CD8 cells, with sequencing of four.

About this clonotype itself: This sequence may be a read error, since a much larger clone differs from it by one base.

TCRdb re-called the PCR reads with MiXCR, one entry per CDR3 protein. The sample lists more than 60,000 distinct CDR3 sequences; around a sixth were seen once. Per the germline V gene, CDR1 is SEHNR and CDR2 is FQNEAQ (reference sequence). The CDR3 runs 15 residues. This sequence was found in a human donor in good health. Some libraries in this study had Jurkat cell RNA spiked in. Sequenced input: naive CD8+ T cells from blood, with Jurkat cell RNA spiked in. The subset denotes: FACS-sorted CD8+CD4-CCR7+CD45RA+ naive T cells. V is TRBV7-9 and J is TRBJ2-5; TRBD2 is a possible D gene (5 bases). In DNA, the CDR3 is TGTGCCAGCAGCCCAGACACGGGGATCCAAGGGACCCAGTACTTC. Amino acid sequence: CASSPDTGIQGTQYF.